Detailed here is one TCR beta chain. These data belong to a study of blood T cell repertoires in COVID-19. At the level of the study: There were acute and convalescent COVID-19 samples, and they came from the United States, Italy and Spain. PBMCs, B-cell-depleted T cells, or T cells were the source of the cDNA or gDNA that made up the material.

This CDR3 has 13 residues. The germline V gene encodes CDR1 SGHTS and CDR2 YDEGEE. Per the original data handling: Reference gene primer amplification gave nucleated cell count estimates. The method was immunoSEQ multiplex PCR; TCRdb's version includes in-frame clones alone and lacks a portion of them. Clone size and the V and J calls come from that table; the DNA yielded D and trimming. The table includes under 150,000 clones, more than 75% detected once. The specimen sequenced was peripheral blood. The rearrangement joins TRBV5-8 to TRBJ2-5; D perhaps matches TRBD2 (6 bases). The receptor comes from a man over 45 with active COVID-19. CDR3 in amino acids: CGTGTYSQETQYF. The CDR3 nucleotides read TGTGGTACGGGGACTTATAGCCAAGAGACCCAGTACTTC.